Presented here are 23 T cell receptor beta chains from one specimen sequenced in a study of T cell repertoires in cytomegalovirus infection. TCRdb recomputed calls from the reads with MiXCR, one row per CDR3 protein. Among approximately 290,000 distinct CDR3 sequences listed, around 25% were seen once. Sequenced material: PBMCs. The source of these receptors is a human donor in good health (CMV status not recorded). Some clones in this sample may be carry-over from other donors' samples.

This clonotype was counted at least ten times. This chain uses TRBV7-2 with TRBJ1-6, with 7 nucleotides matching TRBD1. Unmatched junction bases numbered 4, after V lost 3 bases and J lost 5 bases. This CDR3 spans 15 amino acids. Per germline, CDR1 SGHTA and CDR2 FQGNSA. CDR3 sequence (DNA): TGTGCCAGCAGCTTTGGGACAGAGAATAATTCACCCCTCCACTTT. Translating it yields CASSFGTENNSPLHF.

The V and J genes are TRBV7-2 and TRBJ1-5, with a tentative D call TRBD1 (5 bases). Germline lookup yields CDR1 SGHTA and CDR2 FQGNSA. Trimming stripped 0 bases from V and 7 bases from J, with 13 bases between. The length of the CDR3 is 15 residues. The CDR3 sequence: CASSLALADNQPQHF. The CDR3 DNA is TGTGCCAGCAGCTTAGCGTTAGCGGACAACCAGCCCCAGCATTTT.

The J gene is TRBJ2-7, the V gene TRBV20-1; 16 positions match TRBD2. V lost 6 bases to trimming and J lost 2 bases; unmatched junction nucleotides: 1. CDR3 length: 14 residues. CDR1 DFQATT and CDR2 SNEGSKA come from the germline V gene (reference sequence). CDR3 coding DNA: TGCAGTGCGGGACTAGCGGGAGGGACCTACGAGCAGTACTTC. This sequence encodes CSAGLAGGTYEQYF.

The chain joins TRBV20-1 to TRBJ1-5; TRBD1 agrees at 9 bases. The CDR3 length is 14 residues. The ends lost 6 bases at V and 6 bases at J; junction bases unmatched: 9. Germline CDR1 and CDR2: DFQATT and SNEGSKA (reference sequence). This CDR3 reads CSAEGQGRTQPQHF. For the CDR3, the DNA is TGCAGTGCAGAAGGACAGGGGAGGACTCAGCCCCAGCATTTT.

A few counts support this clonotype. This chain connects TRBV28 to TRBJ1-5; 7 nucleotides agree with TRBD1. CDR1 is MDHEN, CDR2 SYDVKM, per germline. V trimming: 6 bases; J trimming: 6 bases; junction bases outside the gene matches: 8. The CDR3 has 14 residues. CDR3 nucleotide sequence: TGTGCCAGCAGCCGTGACAGGGATGGTCAGCCCCAGCATTTT. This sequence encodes CASSRDRDGQPQHF.

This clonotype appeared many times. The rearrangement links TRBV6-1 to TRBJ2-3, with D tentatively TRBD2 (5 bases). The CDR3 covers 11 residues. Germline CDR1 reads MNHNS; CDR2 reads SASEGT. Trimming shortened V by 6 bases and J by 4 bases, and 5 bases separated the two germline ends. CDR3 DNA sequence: TGTGCCAGCAGGAGGGCAGATACGCAGTATTTT. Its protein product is CASRRADTQYF.

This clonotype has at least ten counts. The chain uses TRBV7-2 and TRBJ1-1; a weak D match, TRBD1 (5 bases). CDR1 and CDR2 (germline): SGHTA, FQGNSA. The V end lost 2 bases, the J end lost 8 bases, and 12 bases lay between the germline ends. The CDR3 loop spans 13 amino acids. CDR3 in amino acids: CASSLSSRGEAFF. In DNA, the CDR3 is TGTGCCAGCAGCTTATCCTCCCGGGGGGAAGCTTTCTTT.

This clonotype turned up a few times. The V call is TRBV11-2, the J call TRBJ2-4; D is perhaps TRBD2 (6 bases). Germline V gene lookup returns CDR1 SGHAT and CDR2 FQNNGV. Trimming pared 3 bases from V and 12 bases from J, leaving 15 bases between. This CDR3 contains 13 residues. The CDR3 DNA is TGTGCCAGCAGCTTGTCCAGGCGGAGGGATCAGTACTTC. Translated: CASSLSRRRDQYF.

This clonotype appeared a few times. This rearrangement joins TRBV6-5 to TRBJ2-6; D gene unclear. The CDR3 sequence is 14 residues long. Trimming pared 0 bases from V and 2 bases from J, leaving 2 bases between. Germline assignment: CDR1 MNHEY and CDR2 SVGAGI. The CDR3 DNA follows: TGTGCCAGCAGTTACTCGACTGGGGCCAACGTCCTGACTTTC. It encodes CASSYSTGANVLTF.

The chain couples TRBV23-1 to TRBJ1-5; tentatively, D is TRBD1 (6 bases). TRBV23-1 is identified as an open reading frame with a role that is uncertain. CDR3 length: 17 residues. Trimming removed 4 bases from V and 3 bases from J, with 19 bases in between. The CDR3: CASSPRTAKPANQPQHF. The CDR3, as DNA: TGCGCCAGCAGTCCTCGGACAGCAAAGCCGGCCAATCAGCCCCAGCATTTT.

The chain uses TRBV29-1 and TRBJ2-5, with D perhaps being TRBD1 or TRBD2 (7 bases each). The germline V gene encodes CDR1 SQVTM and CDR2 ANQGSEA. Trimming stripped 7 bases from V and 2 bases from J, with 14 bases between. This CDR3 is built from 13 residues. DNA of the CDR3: TGCAGCGCGTACAGGGGAGGGCAAGAGACCCAGTACTTC. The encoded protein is CSAYRGGQETQYF.

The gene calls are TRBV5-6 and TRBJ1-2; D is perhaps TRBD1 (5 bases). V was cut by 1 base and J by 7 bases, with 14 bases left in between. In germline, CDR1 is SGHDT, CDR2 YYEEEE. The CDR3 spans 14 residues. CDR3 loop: CASSLRSGAPGYTF. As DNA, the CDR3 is TGTGCCAGCAGCTTGCGATCCGGGGCTCCTGGCTACACCTTC.

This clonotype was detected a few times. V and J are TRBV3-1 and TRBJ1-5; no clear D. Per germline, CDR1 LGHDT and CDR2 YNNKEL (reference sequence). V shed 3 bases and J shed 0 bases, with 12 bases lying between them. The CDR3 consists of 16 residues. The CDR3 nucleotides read TGTGCCAGCAGCCATGGATCGGGTGGTAGCAATCAGCCCCAGCATTTT. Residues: CASSHGSGGSNQPQHF.

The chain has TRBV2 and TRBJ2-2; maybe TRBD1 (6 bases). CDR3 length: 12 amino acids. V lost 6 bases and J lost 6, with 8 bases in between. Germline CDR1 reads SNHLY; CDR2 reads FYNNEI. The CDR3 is CASRWTAGELFF. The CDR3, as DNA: TGTGCCAGCAGATGGACAGCCGGGGAGCTGTTTTTT.

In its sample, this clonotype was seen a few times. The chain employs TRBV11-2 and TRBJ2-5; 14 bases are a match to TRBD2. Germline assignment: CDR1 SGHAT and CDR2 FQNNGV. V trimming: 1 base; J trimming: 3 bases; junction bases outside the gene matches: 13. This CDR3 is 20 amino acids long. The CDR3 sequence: CASSLVFAGLAGEPEETQYF. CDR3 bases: TGTGCCAGCAGCTTAGTATTTGCGGGACTAGCGGGGGAGCCGGAAGAGACCCAGTACTTC.

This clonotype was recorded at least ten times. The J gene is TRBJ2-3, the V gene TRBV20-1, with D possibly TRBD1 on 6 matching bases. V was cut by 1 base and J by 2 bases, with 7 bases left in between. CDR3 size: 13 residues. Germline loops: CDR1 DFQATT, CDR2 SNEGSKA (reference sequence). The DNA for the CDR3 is TGCAGTGCTAGAGGGGACACCACAGATACGCAGTATTTT. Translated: CSARGDTTDTQYF.

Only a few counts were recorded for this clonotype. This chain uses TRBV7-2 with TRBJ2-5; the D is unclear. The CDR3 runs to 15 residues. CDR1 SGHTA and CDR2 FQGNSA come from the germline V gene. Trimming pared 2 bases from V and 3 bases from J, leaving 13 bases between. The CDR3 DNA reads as TGTGCCAGCAGCTTACTCGGGCTCGGCGAAGAGACCCAGTACTTC. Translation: CASSLLGLGEETQYF.

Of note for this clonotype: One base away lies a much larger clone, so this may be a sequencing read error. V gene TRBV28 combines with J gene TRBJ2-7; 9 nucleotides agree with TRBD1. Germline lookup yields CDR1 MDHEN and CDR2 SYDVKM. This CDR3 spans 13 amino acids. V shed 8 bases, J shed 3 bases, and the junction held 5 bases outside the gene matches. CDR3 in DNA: TGTGCCAGCGGCCCGGGACAGGGCTACGAGCAGTACTTC. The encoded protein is CASGPGQGYEQYF.

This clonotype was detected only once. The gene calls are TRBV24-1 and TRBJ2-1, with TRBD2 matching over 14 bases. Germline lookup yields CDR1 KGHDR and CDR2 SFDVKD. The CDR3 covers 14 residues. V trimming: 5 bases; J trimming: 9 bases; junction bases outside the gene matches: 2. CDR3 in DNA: TGTGCCACCAGTGCGGGACTAGCGGGAGTTGAGCAGTTCTTC. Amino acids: CATSAGLAGVEQFF.

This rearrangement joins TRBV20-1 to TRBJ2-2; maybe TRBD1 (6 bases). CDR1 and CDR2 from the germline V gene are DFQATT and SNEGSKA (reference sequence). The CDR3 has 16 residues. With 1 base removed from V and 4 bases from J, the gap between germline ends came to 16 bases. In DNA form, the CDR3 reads TGCAGTGCTAGAGTCCTTAACAGGGAAGGCACCGGGGAGCTGTTTTTT. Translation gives CSARVLNREGTGELFF.

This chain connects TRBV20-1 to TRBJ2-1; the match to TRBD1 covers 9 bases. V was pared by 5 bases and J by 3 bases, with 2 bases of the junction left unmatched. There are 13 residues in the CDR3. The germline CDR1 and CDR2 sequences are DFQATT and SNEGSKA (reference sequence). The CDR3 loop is CSAQTGGYNEQFF. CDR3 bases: TGCAGTGCTCAGACAGGGGGCTACAATGAGCAGTTCTTC.

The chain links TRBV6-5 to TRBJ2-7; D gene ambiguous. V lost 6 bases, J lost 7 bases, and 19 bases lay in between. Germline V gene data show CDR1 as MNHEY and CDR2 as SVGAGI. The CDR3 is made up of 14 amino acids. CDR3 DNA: TGTGCCAGCAGAGAACGGAGTCCTTTGGGGGAGCAGTACTTC. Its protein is CASRERSPLGEQYF.

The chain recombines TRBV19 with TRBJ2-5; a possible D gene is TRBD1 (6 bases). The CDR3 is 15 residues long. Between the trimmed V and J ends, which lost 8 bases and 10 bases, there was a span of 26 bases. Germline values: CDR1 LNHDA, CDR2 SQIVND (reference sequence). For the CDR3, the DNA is TGTGCCAGTGGCCCAGGGGTCCTATATAGAGACATCCAGTACTTC. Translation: CASGPGVLYRDIQYF.